This T cell receptor beta chain is drawn from a study of T cell responses to AZD1222 COVID-19 vaccine. V shed 4 bases, J shed 7 bases, and the junction held 7 bases outside the gene matches. The CDR3 length is 15 residues. Germline V lookup: CDR1 MNHEY, CDR2 SVGEGT. Whole-study findings and limits: Most donors were white British and more were female, and clonal diversity was possibly underestimated. Seropositive status at baseline applied to only six AZD1222 recipients.

Produced via immunoSEQ multiplex PCR; TCRdb's table is partial and in-frame only. The profile shows under 140,000 clones, around 90% of them singletons. As to this clone: Its target is unknown.

This receptor was obtained from an adult in good health. The material sequenced was peripheral blood, taken on day 0 of AZD1222 vaccination. The V gene is TRBV6-2 or TRBV6-3, the J gene TRBJ2-1, with TRBD1 matching 10 bases. CDR3 bases: TGTGCCAGCAGTTCCCCGGGACAGGGGCGGAATGAGCAGTTCTTC. It codes for CASSSPGQGRNEQFF.